This TCR beta chain was retrieved from a study of tumor-infiltrating lymphocytes in glioblastoma multiforme (dated by TCRdb to about 2017). Turning to the overall study: The study tested whether intratumoral genomic heterogeneity fosters TIL diversity by jointly investigating somatic mutations, TIL diversity and immune response activity. What the work shows at the level of the full study, not this receptor alone: T cells were not sorted into functional subsets, which the authors noted as a future improvement. RNA-based TCR sequencing may distort clone frequencies because T cells carry unequal numbers of TCR transcripts. Generalizability was limited because only one glioblastoma patient was included in the TCR and somatic mutation analysis.

TCRB libraries were constructed from RNA through three rounds of nested multiplex PCR following a modified ARM-PCR protocol with multiple V-beta primers and a C-beta primer. Starting from around 0.52 ug of total RNA, TCRB-specific cDNA was synthesized using ProtoScript II Reverse Transcriptase and a C-beta primer. No unique molecular identifiers were described for the TCRB libraries. In the third PCR, barcodes and adapters were added over roughly 23 cycles with Deep VentR (exo-) polymerase, and the 250-500 bp bands were then gel purified. TCRB libraries were sequenced with 250 bp paired-end reads on an Illumina HiSeq 2500. The study's own analysis went as follows. Trimmomatic was used to clean reads, FLASH to merge reads, MiGEC to assign V, D and J segments, and VDJtools to perform the analysis. Repertoire diversity was quantified with the Shannon-Wiener diversity index calculated using VDJtools. TCRdb reprocessed the public reads (quality trimming at Q25 with fastp, clone calling with MiXCR) and kept in-frame beta chains. Entries that share a CDR3 protein sequence are merged under the most common genes and DNA. Clone size and V and J calls follow TCRdb, not the original study. This sample gives 12,000 or so distinct CDR3 sequences in total; roughly 70% of them show up just once. The top ten hold roughly 28% of the sample.

Its CDR3 holds 13 amino acids, cysteine through phenylalanine. The entry retains the CDR3 DNA only, 39 bases that are in frame from base 1. The germline V gene encodes CDR1 SNHLY and CDR2 FYNNEI. The germline V and J ends show losses of 6 bases and 3 bases respectively, and no gene match explains 4 bases of the junction. With regard to this clonotype: No cognate antigen has been identified for it. The input lacks base qualities; no much larger clone sits a single base away.

The AllPrep DNA/RNA mini kit was used to purify genomic DNA and total RNA at the same time from each of the ten or so tumor samples. All RNA had OD 260/280 ratios above 1.9 and RNA integrity numbers above 6.5. The source is a male donor with glioblastoma. Recombination connected TRBV2 to TRBJ2-7; 8 of the junction bases match TRBD1. The sequencing sample was made of brain tumor tissue. The DNA sequence reads TGTGCCAGCAGAGGACAGGGAATCTACGAGCAGTACTTC. Translated, this is CASRGQGIYEQYF.